This T cell receptor beta chain is drawn from a study of cytomegalovirus exposure and HLA in healthy donors. Findings and limits, study-wide: When a later analysis was performed, an Asian-associated ancestry cluster reportedly had fewer N-insertions than the roughly 730-donor mean.

The PCR contained 60 Vbeta and 13 Jbeta primers. The method was immunoSEQ multiplex PCR; TCRdb's version includes in-frame clones alone and lacks a portion of them. The data contain about 140,000 clones, about 70% of them seen just once; the ten biggest clones take up 3% to 3.5%. This CDR3 has 16 amino acids. Germline-derived CDR1 and CDR2 are MDHEN and SYDVKM. V was trimmed by 3 bases and J by 9 bases, leaving 21 bases between them. Points on this clone: Its antigen is as yet unknown.

The receptor was isolated from a man aged 40-50 years in good health and CMV-seronegative. The specimen sequenced was PBMCs. The chain couples TRBV28 to TRBJ1-5; tentative D call: TRBD1 (5 bases). CDR3 in amino acids: CASSFELRQGGLPQHF. The CDR3 nucleotides read TGTGCCAGCAGTTTTGAGTTAAGGCAGGGAGGGTTGCCCCAGCATTTT.